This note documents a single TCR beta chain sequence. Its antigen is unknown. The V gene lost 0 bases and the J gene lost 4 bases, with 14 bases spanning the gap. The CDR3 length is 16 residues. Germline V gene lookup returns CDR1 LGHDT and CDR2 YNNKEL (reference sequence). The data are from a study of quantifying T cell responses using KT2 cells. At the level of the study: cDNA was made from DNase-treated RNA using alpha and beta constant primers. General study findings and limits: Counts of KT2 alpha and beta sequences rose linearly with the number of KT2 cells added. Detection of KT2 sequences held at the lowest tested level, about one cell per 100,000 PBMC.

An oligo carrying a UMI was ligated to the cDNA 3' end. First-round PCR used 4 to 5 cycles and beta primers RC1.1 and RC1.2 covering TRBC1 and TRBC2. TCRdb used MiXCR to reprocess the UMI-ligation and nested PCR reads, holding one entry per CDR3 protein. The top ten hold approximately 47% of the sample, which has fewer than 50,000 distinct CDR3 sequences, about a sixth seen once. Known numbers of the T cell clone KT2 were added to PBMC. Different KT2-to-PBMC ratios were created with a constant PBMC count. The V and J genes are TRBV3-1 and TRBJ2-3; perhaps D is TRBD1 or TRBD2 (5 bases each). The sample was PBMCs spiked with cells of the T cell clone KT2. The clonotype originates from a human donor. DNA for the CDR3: TGTGCCAGCAGCCAAGATATGGGGGTAAGCGCAGATACGCAGTATTTT. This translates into CASSQDMGVSADTQYF.